Shown below are 22 T cell receptor beta chains from a single sample sequenced in a study of blood T cell repertoires in COVID-19. TCRdb's copy holds only in-frame clones and misses some; the assay was immunoSEQ multiplex PCR. The sample yields 200,000 or so clones, around three quarters seen once. The sample comprised peripheral blood. Receptor source: a woman in her 70s with acute or convalescent COVID-19.

The J gene is TRBJ1-5, the V gene TRBV6-5, with D unresolved. The CDR3 runs to 13 residues. Germline V lookup: CDR1 MNHEY, CDR2 SVGAGI. V lost 2 bases and J lost 7, with 9 bases in between. CDR3 DNA sequence: TGTGCCAGCAGTTACGAGGCGCGCCAGCCCCAGCATTTT. The encoded protein is CASSYEARQPQHF.

This sequence joins TRBV3-1 (or the pseudogene TRBV3-2) and TRBJ1-1, with 7 bases fitting TRBD1. After removal of 3 bases from V and 1 base from J, the junction contained 2 bases not matched to a gene. This CDR3 spans 14 amino acids. The germline V gene has CDR1 LGHDT and CDR2 YNNKEL (reference sequence). CDR3: CASSHRDRNTEAFF. The CDR3 coding sequence is TGTGCCAGCAGCCACCGGGACAGGAACACTGAAGCTTTCTTT.

The rearrangement uses TRBV6-5 and TRBJ1-6, with D hard to call. Between the trimmed V and J ends, which lost 0 bases and 7 bases, there was a span of 13 bases. Germline V gene sequence: CDR1 MNHEY, CDR2 SVGAGI. The CDR3 extends over 16 amino acids. CDR3 sequence (DNA): TGTGCCAGCAGTTACTCTCGCCAGGCACCCAATTCACCCCTCCACTTT. It is translated as CASSYSRQAPNSPLHF.

This clone was picked up one time. The chain has TRBV27 and TRBJ2-5, with TRBD2 identical over 12 bases. The junction had 15 bases not matched to a gene; V was cut back by 5 bases and J by 5 bases. Per the germline V gene, CDR1 is MNHEY and CDR2 is SMNVEV (reference sequence). There are 18 residues in the CDR3. CDR3 nucleotides: TGTGCCAGCAGTCTGTCCGGGACTAGCGGGTTCCCGCGGGAGACCCAGTACTTC. This translates into CASSLSGTSGFPRETQYF.

With regard to this clone: Other DNA sequences of this sample code for an identical CDR3. The chain links TRBV24-1 to TRBJ2-7; D remains ambiguous. This CDR3 has 11 amino acids. Germline assignment: CDR1 KGHDR and CDR2 SFDVKD. The germline V and J ends were trimmed by 4 bases and 4 bases, with 4 bases remaining between them. The CDR3 reads CATSDRYEQYF. In DNA form, the CDR3 reads TGTGCCACCAGTGACAGATACGAGCAGTACTTC.

The CDR3 sequence is CAWSALDRDPYGYTF. The CDR3 DNA is TGTGCCTGGAGTGCCTTGGACAGGGACCCCTATGGCTACACCTTC. V usage is TRBV30 and J usage is TRBJ1-2, with TRBD1 identical over 8 bases. Trimming took 1 base from V and 4 from J; bases not matched to a gene: 8. CDR1 and CDR2 from the germline V gene are GTSNPN and SVGIG (reference sequence). The CDR3 consists of 15 residues. The complete variable domain, with remaining parts taken from reference TRBV30 and TRBJ1-2, reads SQTIHQWPATLVQPVGSPLSLECTVEGTSNPNLYWYRQAAGRGLQLLFYSVGIGQISSEVPQNLSASRPQDRQFILSSKKLLLSDSGFYLCAWSALDRDPYGYTFGSGTRLTVV.

The chain joins TRBV29-1 to TRBJ2-1; TRBD1 aligns across 7 bases. Per the germline V gene, CDR1 is SQVTM and CDR2 is ANQGSEA. There are 13 residues in the CDR3. The J segment lost 10 bases and the V segment lost 0 bases, leaving 6 bases of the junction unmatched. CDR3 sequence reads: CSVEDRGTGEQFF. Here the CDR3 DNA reads TGCAGCGTTGAAGACAGGGGGACGGGGGAGCAGTTCTTC.

The V call is TRBV2, the J call TRBJ1-1; D is uncertain. CDR3 size: 13 residues. CDR1 is SNHLY and CDR2 is FYNNEI in the germline V gene. With 6 bases removed from V and 8 bases from J, the gap between germline ends came to 16 bases. The CDR3 loop is CASSDDLASEAFF. The CDR3 nucleotides read TGTGCCAGCAGCGATGATCTTGCTAGCGAAGCTTTCTTT.

About this clone: The sample has other DNA sequences that encode this CDR3 too. The gene calls are TRBV5-1 and TRBJ2-3, with TRBD1 matching over 7 bases. This CDR3 contains 14 residues. CDR1 SGHRS and CDR2 YFSETQ come from the germline V gene. Trimming removed 0 bases from V and 5 bases from J; junction bases left unmatched: 3. This CDR3 reads CASSLAPGGDTQYF. The CDR3 DNA sequence: TGCGCCAGCAGCTTGGCGCCAGGGGGAGATACGCAGTATTTT.

This rearrangement joins TRBV3-1 (or the pseudogene TRBV3-2) to TRBJ1-6, with D possibly being TRBD1 (6 bases). This CDR3 has 15 residues. The V end was cut by 4 bases, the J end by 7 bases, with 14 bases between. Germline CDR1 LGHDT, CDR2 YNNKEL (reference sequence). Here the CDR3 reads CASSPGGGRNSPLHF. As DNA, the CDR3 is TGTGCCAGCAGCCCCGGGGGGGGGCGGAATTCACCCCTCCACTTT.

The chain employs TRBV12-3 or TRBV12-4 and TRBJ1-1; D perhaps matches TRBD1 (5 bases). The CDR3 runs to 13 residues. Trimming removed 6 bases from V and 6 bases from J, with 14 bases in between. DNA for the CDR3: TGTGCCAGCAGCCCCTCTTGGGGGGCTGAAGCTTTCTTT. As protein: CASSPSWGAEAFF.

The chain uses TRBV5-1 and TRBJ1-1; 8 positions match TRBD1. The V segment lost 1 base and the J segment 6 bases; nucleotides outside the gene matches: 5. Germline loops: CDR1 SGHRS, CDR2 YFSETQ. The CDR3 loop spans 14 amino acids. The CDR3 protein is CASSLSQGAAEAFF. The CDR3 nucleotides read TGCGCCAGCAGCTTGAGCCAGGGGGCTGCTGAAGCTTTCTTT. The whole variable domain, filled in from reference TRBV5-1 and TRBJ1-1, reads KAGVTQTPRYLIKTRGQQVTLSCSPISGHRSVSWYQQTPGQGLQFLFEYFSETQRNKGNFPGRFSGRQFSNSRSEMNVSTLELGDSALYLCASSLSQGAAEAFFGQGTRLTVV.

This chain connects TRBV7-3 to TRBJ1-1; perhaps TRBD1 as D (6 bases). Germline CDR1 SGHTA, CDR2 FQGTGA. Trimming left V 5 bases short and J 1 base short, with 11 bases between. This CDR3 spans 14 amino acids. The CDR3 DNA is TGTGCCAGCAGCCAGGGGCGAGGGAACACTGAAGCTTTCTTT. Translation gives CASSQGRGNTEAFF.

The CDR3 loop reads CASSMGGGKNIQYF. The CDR3 DNA follows: TGTGCCAGTAGTATGGGGGGTGGGAAAAACATTCAGTACTTC. The chain couples TRBV19 to TRBJ2-4; tentatively, D is TRBD2 (6 bases). This CDR3 has 14 residues. The V and J ends lost 3 bases and 4 bases respectively, with 10 bases between them. Germline values: CDR1 LNHDA, CDR2 SQIVND (reference sequence).

The chain carries TRBV30 and TRBJ1-4; perhaps TRBD1 as D (5 bases). Germline values: CDR1 GTSNPN, CDR2 SVGIG (reference sequence). The CDR3 runs to 13 residues. The V end lost 5 bases, the J end lost 8 bases, and 15 bases lay between the germline ends. CDR3 DNA sequence: TGTGCCTGGGGGGCAGGGTCAGAGGAAAAACTGTTTTTT. Translation gives CAWGAGSEEKLFF.

CDR3 sequence reads: CASSSASGSWNTGELFF. DNA of the CDR3: TGTGCCAGCAGTTCGGCTAGCGGGAGCTGGAACACCGGGGAGCTGTTTTTT. This chain uses TRBV28 with TRBJ2-2; 10 nucleotides line up with TRBD2. This CDR3 has 17 amino acids. Germline CDR1 MDHEN, CDR2 SYDVKM. V shed 4 bases, J shed 1 base, and the junction held 6 bases outside the gene matches.

The chain carries TRBV27 and TRBJ1-5, with D possibly being TRBD1 (6 bases). The CDR3 spans 16 residues. The germline gives CDR1 MNHEY, CDR2 SMNVEV (reference sequence). Trimming cost V 6 bases and J 0 bases, with 15 bases left between them. CDR3 nucleotide sequence: TGTGCCAGCAGGCTAGGGGCAGGGGATAGCAATCAGCCCCAGCATTTT. This encodes CASRLGAGDSNQPQHF.

This rearrangement joins TRBV5-1 to TRBJ1-4; possible D gene TRBD1, 5 bases. Germline values: CDR1 SGHRS, CDR2 YFSETQ. Trimming took off 1 base at V and 6 bases at J, with 13 bases between the two ends. CDR3 length equals 15 residues. DNA of the CDR3: TGCGCCAGCAGCTTGAATGGGGCACCGGATGAAAAACTGTTTTTT. It is translated as CASSLNGAPDEKLFF.

The count of this clone is one. The chain carries TRBV2 and TRBJ1-2, with D possibly being TRBD1 (6 bases). The CDR3 contains 15 residues. Germline-derived CDR1 and CDR2 are SNHLY and FYNNEI. The germline V and J ends were trimmed by 4 bases and 7 bases, with 19 bases remaining between them. The CDR3 protein is CASSVIGGGTLGYTF. CDR3 coding DNA: TGTGCCAGCAGTGTTATAGGGGGGGGTACGCTTGGCTACACCTTC.

The chain has TRBV24-1 and TRBJ2-2; the match to TRBD1 covers 7 bases. Looked up from germline, CDR1 is KGHDR and CDR2 is SFDVKD. Unmatched junction bases numbered 3, after V lost 3 bases and J lost 0 bases. The CDR3 sequence is 16 residues long. DNA for the CDR3: TGTGCCACCAGTGATCCAGACAGGGCGAACACCGGGGAGCTGTTTTTT. Translation gives CATSDPDRANTGELFF.

The CDR3, as DNA: TGTGCCAGCAGCCGAGACGGGTACCTCGAGACCCAGTACTTC. Protein product: CASSRDGYLETQYF. The gene calls are TRBV7-3 and TRBJ2-5, with D unresolved. V shed 5 bases and J shed 5 bases, with 15 bases lying between them. The CDR3 is made up of 14 amino acids. Per the germline V gene, CDR1 is SGHTA and CDR2 is FQGTGA.

The gene calls are TRBV28 and TRBJ2-3; a possible D gene is TRBD2 (6 bases). The CDR3 has 16 amino acids. The germline gives CDR1 MDHEN, CDR2 SYDVKM. The V gene lost 2 bases and the J gene lost 6 bases, with 18 bases spanning the gap. CDR3 in amino acids: CASSLGSGSFGDTQYF. The CDR3 DNA reads TGTGCCAGCAGTTTAGGTAGCGGATCGTTCGGGGATACGCAGTATTTT.